These 9 T cell receptor beta chains came from one sample sequenced in a study of CD8 T cells in ankylosing spondylitis. Findings and limits, study-wide: About 8 highly homologous variants made up a TCR beta motif, and this motif appeared characteristic of ankylosing spondylitis blood.

These receptors' targets are unknown. TCRdb called the 5' RACE reads again in MiXCR, with one record for every CDR3 protein. In the table there are 500,000 or so distinct CDR3 sequences, roughly 5% of which are singletons. Specimen: blood, either unsorted or a sorted T cell fraction (not recorded which). These receptors were obtained from a male donor with ankylosing spondylitis.

This clonotype has a handful of counts. This may stem from a read error, because a much larger clone lies one nucleotide away. The chain carries TRBV6-1 and TRBJ1-1, with TRBD1 matching 7 bases. The CDR3 has 13 residues. The V and J ends lost 4 bases and 3 bases, in that order; junction bases with no gene match: 2. Germline CDR1 MNHNS, CDR2 SASEGT. CDR3 sequence reads: CASSVQGHTEAFF. In DNA form, the CDR3 reads TGTGCCAGCAGTGTACAGGGGCACACTGAAGCTTTCTTT.

A note on this clonotype: A junction boundary mismatches the germline segment, possibly from a read error. The genes are TRBV7-7 and TRBJ2-1; D gene unclear. Germline CDR1 SSHAT, CDR2 FNYEAQ (reference sequence). The CDR3 is 15 residues long. CDR3 amino acids: CASSLSLSAYNEQFF. The CDR3 DNA sequence: TGTGCTAGCAGCTTATCCCTAAGCGCCTACAATGAGCAGTTCTTC. Full variable domain (outside the CDR3, taken from reference TRBV7-7 and TRBJ2-1): GAGVSQSPRYKVTKRGQDVTLRCDPISSHATLYWYQQALGQGPEFLTYFNYEAQPDKSGLPSDRFSAERPEGSISTLTIQRTEQRDSAMYRCASSLSLSAYNEQFFGPGTRLTVL.

This clonotype was detected many times. The rearrangement uses TRBV5-1 and TRBJ1-2, with unresolved D. Germline V gives CDR1 SGHRS, CDR2 YFSETQ. V lost 5 bases and J lost 4, with 15 bases in between. This CDR3 region has 14 residues. CDR3 region: CASRKEGAGYGYTF. The CDR3 nucleotides read TGCGCCAGCAGGAAGGAGGGCGCGGGCTATGGCTACACCTTC.

This clonotype was recorded many times. The CDR3 DNA reads as TGTGCCAGCAGCCCAGACACGAACACCGGGGAGCTGTTTTTT. Translation gives CASSPDTNTGELFF. The rearrangement joins TRBV7-2 to TRBJ2-2; D is unresolved. In germline, CDR1 is SGHTA, CDR2 FQGNSA. This CDR3 region has 14 residues. Deletions cut 5 bases from V and 0 bases from J, with 7 bases between.

This clonotype was found a few times. V is TRBV5-1 and J is TRBJ2-5, with TRBD2 as a possible D gene (5 bases). Per germline, CDR1 SGHRS and CDR2 YFSETQ. V gave up 0 bases and J gave up 1 base, with 10 bases separating them. This CDR3 comprises 15 residues. CDR3: CASSLEAEAQETQYF. The CDR3 DNA is TGCGCCAGCAGCTTGGAGGCGGAGGCCCAAGAGACCCAGTACTTC.

This clonotype was counted many times. This chain uses TRBV5-1 with TRBJ2-7; D is possibly TRBD1 or TRBD2 (6 bases each). Trimming shortened V by 4 bases and J by 2 bases, and 10 bases separated the two germline ends. The CDR3 is made up of 13 amino acids. Germline CDR1 SGHRS, CDR2 YFSETQ. CDR3: CASSGGTPYEQYF. In nucleotides, the CDR3 is TGCGCCAGCAGCGGGGGGACACCCTACGAGCAGTACTTC.

Only a few counts were recorded for this clonotype. The CDR3 spells CAITQGQGGEQYF. The CDR3 DNA follows: TGTGCCATCACACAGGGACAGGGGGGCGAGCAGTACTTC. The chain uses TRBV10-3 and TRBJ2-7; 11 nucleotides line up with TRBD1. Losses at the gene ends were 7 bases for V and 6 bases for J; bases not matched to a gene: 5. This CDR3 region has 13 residues. The germline V gene has CDR1 ENHRY and CDR2 SYGVKD.

This clonotype was seen many times. The chain has TRBV20-1 and TRBJ1-3; the D gene is possibly TRBD1 (5 bases). Germline lookup yields CDR1 DFQATT and CDR2 SNEGSKA (reference sequence). This CDR3 comprises 14 residues. The V gene lost 0 bases and the J gene lost 9 bases, with 15 bases spanning the gap. In DNA, the CDR3 is TGCAGTGCTAGAGAAAGCGGGCGCCAGGGCACCATATATTTT. Amino acid sequence: CSARESGRQGTIYF.

This clonotype came up many times. CDR3 in DNA: TGTGCCACCAGCCCGGGACATTGGAATCAGCCCCAGCATTTT. Its translation: CATSPGHWNQPQHF. The chain couples TRBV15 to TRBJ1-5; D possibly corresponds to TRBD1 (6 bases). Germline V gene sequence: CDR1 LNHNV, CDR2 YYDKDF (reference sequence). The CDR3 sequence is 14 residues long. Trimming took off 5 bases at V and 4 bases at J, with 12 bases between the two ends.